The T cell receptor beta chain described here comes from a study of shared clonotypes between healthy human individuals. The sample holds one count of this clone. There are 20 residues in the CDR3. CDR1 and CDR2 from the germline V gene are SGDLS and YYNGEE. After removal of 0 bases from V and 3 bases from J, the junction contained 18 bases not matched to a gene. Over several immunoSEQ plates, each subset's genomic DNA was distributed in even portions. The method was immunoSEQ multiplex PCR; TCRdb's version includes in-frame clones alone and lacks a portion of them. Seen here are 450,000 to 700,000 clones, less than 97% observed once, and the top ten hold about 0.11%. Naive CD8 cells were CD45RO-negative, positively selected for CCR7, excluding terminally differentiated effector memory CD45RA+ cells. Donors included only healthy HIV-negative adults lacking recent acute infections or vaccinations.

The receptor was derived from a woman aged 25 to 39 in good health. This sequence joins TRBV9 and TRBJ2-7; 10 nucleotides line up with TRBD1. Sequencing input: naive CD8+ T cells sorted from blood. The CDR3 nucleotides are TGTGCCAGCAGCGTAGGGTATTGTAGTGAGACAGGGGGCCTCCGCTACGAGCAGTACTTC. Its translation is CASSVGYCSETGGLRYEQYF. The whole variable domain, remainder taken from reference TRBV9 and TRBJ2-7, is DSGVTQTPKHLITATGQRVTLRCSPRSGDLSVYWYQQSLDQGLQFLIQYYNGEERAKGNILERFSAQQFPDLHSELNLSSLELGDSALYFCASSVGYCSETGGLRYEQYFGPGTRLTVT.